These 4 T cell receptor beta chains originate from one sample sequenced in a study of T cell responses to AZD1222 COVID-19 vaccine. Using immunoSEQ multiplex PCR, the repertoire was profiled, and TCRdb retains in-frame clones only, with some absent. Among about 100,000 clones, 90% were seen once, and the ten largest hold 1% to 1.5%. The sample in question was peripheral blood, obtained on day 0 of AZD1222 vaccination. Receptor source: an adult in good health.

V is TRBV6-1 and J is TRBJ2-7; possibly TRBD1 for D (6 bases). In germline, CDR1 is MNHNS, CDR2 SASEGT. The CDR3 is 13 amino acids. Trimming removed 8 bases at V and 3 bases at J, with 14 bases between. CDR3 sequence reads: CASGRQESYEQYF. DNA for the CDR3: TGTGCCAGCGGAAGACAGGAGAGCTACGAGCAGTACTTC.

V gene TRBV5-1 combines with J gene TRBJ2-3, with 9 bases aligning to TRBD2. The germline V gene has CDR1 SGHRS and CDR2 YFSETQ. The CDR3 has 16 amino acids. V shed 5 bases and J 1 base; nucleotides not matched to a gene: 8. The DNA for the CDR3 is TGCGCCAGCAGGGTGGGGCCTAGCGGGGGCACAGATACGCAGTATTTT. This gives the protein CASRVGPSGGTDTQYF.

The CDR3 loop is CASSHRDRLNTEAFF. Written as DNA, the CDR3 is TGTGCCAGCAGCCACAGGGACCGACTGAACACTGAAGCTTTCTTT. V usage is TRBV7-9 and J usage is TRBJ1-1; D perhaps matches TRBD1 (6 bases). The CDR3 extends over 15 amino acids. Germline CDR1 SEHNR, CDR2 FQNEAQ (reference sequence). The ends were cut back, 5 bases at V and 0 bases at J, with 13 bases in the middle.

This clone was seen just once. CDR3 DNA sequence: TGTGCCATCAGTGAGAAGGTCTCCTACAATGAGCAGTTCTTC. This codes for CAISEKVSYNEQFF. V usage is TRBV10-3 and J usage is TRBJ2-1, with D unclear. Between the trimmed V and J ends, which lost 2 bases and 0 bases, there was a span of 5 bases. The CDR3 runs 14 residues. Looked up from germline, CDR1 is ENHRY and CDR2 is SYGVKD.